This TCR beta chain appears in the sequencing data of a study of identical twins. TCRdb reanalysed the 5' RACE reads using MiXCR and keeps one entry per CDR3 protein. The sample has around 490,000 distinct CDR3 sequences, about 16% seen once; the top ten hold roughly 0.4%. CDR1 and CDR2 (germline): LNHNV, YYDKDF (reference sequence). V was pared by 3 bases and J by 5 bases, with 16 bases between. This CDR3 has 15 residues. Another study also made use of these data, one on yellow fever vaccine responses in identical twins.

This TCR was sampled from a woman between 18 and 29 years old in good health. The source material was CD4+ T cells sorted from blood. The chain links TRBV15 to TRBJ1-1; a possible D gene is TRBD1 (6 bases). The CDR3 sequence is CATSRPGAQATEAFF. CDR3 DNA sequence: TGTGCCACCAGCAGGCCAGGGGCGCAGGCTACTGAAGCTTTCTTT.